This TCR beta chain was sequenced during a study of blood T cell repertoires in COVID-19. At the level of the study: Samples of COVID-19 (acute and convalescent) were obtained from the United States, Italy and Spain.

V was shortened by 2 bases and J by 10 bases, with 7 bases between the two germline ends. The CDR3 covers 11 residues. Germline loops: CDR1 KGHDR, CDR2 SFDVKD. Authors' analysis steps: Cell counts per sample came from amplifying reference gene primers. The table came from immunoSEQ multiplex PCR; TCRdb's copy has only in-frame clones and leaves some out. V and J calls and clone size are those listed in that table; D and trimming were worked out from the DNA. The profile covers 300,000 to 450,000 clones, with around 89% appearing a single time and approximately 3% taken by the ten largest. This TCR was recovered from a woman in her twenties or thirties with COVID-19, enrolled during active disease. The chain carries TRBV24-1 and TRBJ1-1; D is uncertain. The sample comprised peripheral blood. The CDR3: CATSDSFRAFF. The DNA for the CDR3 is TGTGCCACCAGTGATTCGTTCCGAGCTTTCTTT.